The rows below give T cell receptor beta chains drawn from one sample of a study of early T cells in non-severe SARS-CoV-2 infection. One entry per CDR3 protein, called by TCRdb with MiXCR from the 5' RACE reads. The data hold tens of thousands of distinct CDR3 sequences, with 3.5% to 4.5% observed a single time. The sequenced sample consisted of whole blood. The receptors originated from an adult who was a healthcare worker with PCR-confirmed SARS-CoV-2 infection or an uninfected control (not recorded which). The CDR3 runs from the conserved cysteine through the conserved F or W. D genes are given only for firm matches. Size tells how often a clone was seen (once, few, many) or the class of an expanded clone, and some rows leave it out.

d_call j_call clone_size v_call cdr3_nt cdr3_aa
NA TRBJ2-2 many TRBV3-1 TGTGCCAGCAGCCAAGATCTAGGCCGAACCGGGGAGCTGTTTTTT CASSQDLGRTGELFF
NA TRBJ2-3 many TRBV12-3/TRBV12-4 TGTGCCAGCATCGCCAGTCCGGGGGCAGGCACAGATACGCAGTATTTT CASIASPGAGTDTQYF
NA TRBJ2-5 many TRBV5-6 TGTGCCAGCAGCTTGGGTGGCAGGGGTTTCCAGACCCAGTACTTC CASSLGGRGFQTQYF
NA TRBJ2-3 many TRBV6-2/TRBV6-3 TGTGCCAGCTCCTATCCGGATACGCAGTATTTT CASSYPDTQYF
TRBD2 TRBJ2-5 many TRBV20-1 TGCAGCCTGGGGGGGTCAGAAGAGACCCAGTACTTC CSLGGSEETQYF
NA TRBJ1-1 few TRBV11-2 TGTGCCAGCAGCTTAGAACAAACTGGGAAAACTGAAGCTTTCTTT CASSLEQTGKTEAFF
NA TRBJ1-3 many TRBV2 TGTGCCAGCAGGGGGAACTCTGGAAACACCATATATTTT CASRGNSGNTIYF
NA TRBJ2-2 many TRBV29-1 TGCAGCGTTGCCGAGGGCGGGGAGCTGTTTTTT CSVAEGGELFF
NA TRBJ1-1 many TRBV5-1 TGCGCCAGCAGCTTGGTGGGGGATGAAGCTTTCTTT CASSLVGDEAFF
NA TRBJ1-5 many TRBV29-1 TGCAGCGTTGGACAGCCAAATCAGCCCCAGCATTTT CSVGQPNQPQHF
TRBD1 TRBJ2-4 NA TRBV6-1 TGTGCCAGCAGTGAAGCGCCCGGGACAGGGATAGCCAAAAACATTCAGTACTTC CASSEAPGTGIAKNIQYF
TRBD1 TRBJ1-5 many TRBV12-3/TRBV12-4 TGTGCCAGCAGCGCTAACAGGGGGCCATATAGCAATCAGCCCCAGCATTTT CASSANRGPYSNQPQHF
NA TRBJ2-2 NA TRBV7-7 TGTGCCAGCAGCTTAGTGGGGCTACCCGGGGAGCTGTTTTTT CASSLVGLPGELFF
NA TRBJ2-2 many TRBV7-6 TGTGCCAGCAGCTTAGTGACGACCACCGGGGAGCTGTTTTTT CASSLVTTTGELFF
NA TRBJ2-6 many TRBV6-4 TGTGCCAGCAGCGCAGATTCCGTTACTGGGGCCAACGTCCTGACTTTC CASSADSVTGANVLTF
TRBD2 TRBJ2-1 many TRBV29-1 TGCAGCGTTATAATCCATGGACTAGCGGTGCATGAGCAGTTCTTC CSVIIHGLAVHEQFF
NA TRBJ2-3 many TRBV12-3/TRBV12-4 TGTGCCAGCAGTTTATGGGTTGGCGGGTCTAGCACAGATACGCAGTATTTT CASSLWVGGSSTDTQYF
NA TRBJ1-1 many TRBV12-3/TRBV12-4 TGTGCCAGCAGTTTTATCGGCCGGGGCGGGACTGAAGCTTTCTTT CASSFIGRGGTEAFF
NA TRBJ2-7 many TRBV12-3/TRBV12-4 TGTGCCAGCAGCTTCGGGCAGGCTTACTACGAGCAGTACTTC CASSFGQAYYEQYF
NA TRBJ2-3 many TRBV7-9 TGTGCCGTTCCGAAGCGGGCGAGCACAGATACGCAGTATTTT CAVPKRASTDTQYF
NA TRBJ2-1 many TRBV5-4 TGTGCCAGCAGTGTTATCTCCTACAATGAGCAGTTCTTC CASSVISYNEQFF
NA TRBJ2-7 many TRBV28 TGTGCCAGCAGAACCCAGTCCTACGAGCAGTACTTC CASRTQSYEQYF
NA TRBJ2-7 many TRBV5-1 TGCGCCAGCAGTTCTTCCCCAACCGAGCAGTACTTC CASSSSPTEQYF
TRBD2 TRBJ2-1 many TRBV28 TGTGCCAGCAGTGCCATTCCGGGACTAGCGGTGAATAATGAGCAGTTCTTC CASSAIPGLAVNNEQFF
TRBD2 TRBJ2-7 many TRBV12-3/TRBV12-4 TGTGCCAGCACTTACGGGGGGGTCCCGGGAGAGCAGTACTTC CASTYGGVPGEQYF
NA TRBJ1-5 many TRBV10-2 TGCGCCAGCAGTGAGTTGCAGGGCCCCCTAGAGCCCCAGCATTTT CASSELQGPLEPQHF
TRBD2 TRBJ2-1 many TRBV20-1 TGCAGTGCTAGACCGAGCGGGGGGTCCCTATTGAATGAGCAGTTCTTC CSARPSGGSLLNEQFF
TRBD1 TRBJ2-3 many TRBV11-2 TGTGCCAGCAGCTCCGGGACAGGACGTCAAGCGCAGTATTTT CASSSGTGRQAQYF
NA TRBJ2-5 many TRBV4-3 TGCGCCAGCAGCCAAGAGGGAGGGGGGGCGAGGGAGACCCAGTACTTC CASSQEGGGARETQYF
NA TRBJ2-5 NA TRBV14 TGTGCCAGCAGCCTGAAGAGGACAGCTCAAGAGACCCAGTACTTC CASSLKRTAQETQYF
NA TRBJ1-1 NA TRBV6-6 TGTGCCAGCAGTTACCTAGGACAGAACACTGAAGCTTTCTTT CASSYLGQNTEAFF
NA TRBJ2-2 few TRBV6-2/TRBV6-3 TGTGTCAGCAGCAGGAACACCGGGGAGCTGTTTTTT CVSSRNTGELFF
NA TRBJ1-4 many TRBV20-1 TGCAGTGCTAGAGGCTTGGGTGGTGAAAAACTGTTTTTT CSARGLGGEKLFF
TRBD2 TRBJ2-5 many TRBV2 TGTGCCAGATCCGGGACTAGCGGGGGGGCCTTGGAGACCCAGTACTTC CARSGTSGGALETQYF
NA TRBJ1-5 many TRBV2 TGTGCCAGCAGTGTCGCGGTACAGCCCCAGCATTTT CASSVAVQPQHF
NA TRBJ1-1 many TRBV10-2 TGCGCCAGCAGAGGGGACGGATACACTGAAGCTTTCTTT CASRGDGYTEAFF
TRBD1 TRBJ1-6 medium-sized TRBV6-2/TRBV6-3 TGTGCCAGCAAGAATACAGGGGATTATTCACCCCTCCACTTT CASKNTGDYSPLHF
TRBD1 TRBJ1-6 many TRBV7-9 TGTGCCAGCAGCTTGGGACAGGGGGGGTCGGCCCTCCACTTT CASSLGQGGSALHF
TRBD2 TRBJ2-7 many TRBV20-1 TGCAGTGCTAGGCTAGCGGGGGGTATCTACGAGCAGTACTTC CSARLAGGIYEQYF
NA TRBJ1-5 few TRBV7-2 TGTGCCAGCAGCTTAATCGATGAAAATCAGCCCCAGCATTTT CASSLIDENQPQHF
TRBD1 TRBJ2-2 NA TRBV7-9 TGTGCCAGCAGCTTGACCACAGGGGGCACCGGGGAGCTGTTTTTT CASSLTTGGTGELFF
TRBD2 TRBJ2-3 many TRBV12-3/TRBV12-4 TGTGCCAGCAGCGCTAGCGGGCCCCCAGATACGCAGTATTTT CASSASGPPDTQYF
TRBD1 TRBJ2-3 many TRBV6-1 TGTGCCAGCAGTGAGAAGGGGGCGGCCACAGATACGCAGTATTTT CASSEKGAATDTQYF
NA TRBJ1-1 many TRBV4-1 TGCGCCAGCAGCCGAGGTCAGAACACTGAAGCTTTCTTT CASSRGQNTEAFF
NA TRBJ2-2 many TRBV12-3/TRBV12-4 TGTGCCAGCAGTTTTGGCAGGGGGAACACCGGGGAGCTGTTTTTT CASSFGRGNTGELFF
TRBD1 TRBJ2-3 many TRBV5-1 TGCGCCAGCAGCCCACAGGGGGCGCGAAACACAGATACGCAGTATTTT CASSPQGARNTDTQYF
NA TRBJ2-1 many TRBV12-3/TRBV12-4 TGTGCCAGCAGTTCCCTAGAGTTCGAGCAGTTCTTC CASSSLEFEQFF
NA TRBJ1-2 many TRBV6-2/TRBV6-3 TGTGCCAGTCAGACAACCAGCGGGGGATATGGCTACACCTTC CASQTTSGGYGYTF
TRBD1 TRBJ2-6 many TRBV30 TGTGCCTGGAGACAGGGGGCTGGGGCCAACGTCCTGACTTTC CAWRQGAGANVLTF
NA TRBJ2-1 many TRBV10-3 TGTGCCATCAGTGTGAGCAATGAGCAGTTCTTC CAISVSNEQFF
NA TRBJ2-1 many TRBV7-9 TGTGCCAGCAGCTTACTCTCGACAGCCTACAATGAGCAGTTCTTC CASSLLSTAYNEQFF
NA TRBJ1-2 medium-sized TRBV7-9 TGTGCCAGCAGCTTGGACATCCTTGGCTACACCTTC CASSLDILGYTF
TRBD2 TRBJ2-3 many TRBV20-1 TGCAGAGGGACTAGCGGGTCAACTAGCACAGATACGCAGTATTTT CRGTSGSTSTDTQYF
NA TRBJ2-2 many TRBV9 TGTGCCAGCAGCGTAGATCCACAGCGGAACACCGGGGAGCTGTTTTTT CASSVDPQRNTGELFF